The 31 T cell receptor beta chains in this list originate from one sample, sequenced in a study of cytomegalovirus exposure and HLA in healthy donors. It was with 60 Vbeta and 13 Jbeta primers that the PCR ran. Generated by immunoSEQ multiplex PCR, the TCRdb table keeps only in-frame clones and is missing some. This sample has about 170,000 clones; approximately 85% occur once, and the top ten carry 2.5%. Material: PBMCs. The receptors stem from a man under 40 in good health and CMV-seropositive.

This chain connects TRBV5-1 to TRBJ2-3; D uncertain. The V gene's germline CDR1 is SGHRS and CDR2 YFSETQ. CDR3 length: 12 amino acids. Trimming cost V 1 base and J 4 bases, with 4 bases left between them. In DNA form, the CDR3 reads TGCGCCAGCAGCTTGTTCGCAGATACGCAGTATTTT. The encoded protein is CASSLFADTQYF.

This sequence joins TRBV9 and TRBJ2-2; D may be TRBD2 (5 bases). Germline-derived CDR1 and CDR2 are SGDLS and YYNGEE. With 3 bases removed from V and 4 bases from J, the gap between germline ends came to 10 bases. This CDR3 contains 14 residues. The CDR3 is CASSDGLGTGELFF. In DNA, the CDR3 is TGTGCCAGCAGCGATGGACTTGGCACCGGGGAGCTGTTTTTT.

The chain recombines TRBV19 with TRBJ1-4; D might be TRBD1 (5 bases). Germline V gene sequence: CDR1 LNHDA, CDR2 SQIVND (reference sequence). Between the trimmed V and J ends, which lost 4 bases and 13 bases, there was a span of 10 bases. This CDR3 spans 11 amino acids. In DNA form, the CDR3 reads TGTGCCAGTAGTACGGGACTTTTACTGTTTTTT. This gives the protein CASSTGLLLFF.

The gene calls are TRBV7-2 and TRBJ1-2; 10 bases map to TRBD1. With V trimmed by 3 bases and J by 2 bases, 12 bases remained unmatched. The CDR3 is made up of 18 amino acids. Germline values: CDR1 SGHTA, CDR2 FQGNSA. The CDR3 DNA reads TGTGCCAGCAGCTTCATCCTCATCCGGGACAGGGGCAACTATGGCTACACCTTC. Its protein is CASSFILIRDRGNYGYTF.

The rearrangement uses TRBV30 and TRBJ2-7; the match to TRBD1 covers 9 bases. V dropped 4 bases and J dropped 2; count of bases not matched to a gene: 3. The germline CDR1 and CDR2 sequences are GTSNPN and SVGIG (reference sequence). The CDR3 loop spans 13 amino acids. CDR3 in amino acids: CAWTGQGTYEQYF. Here the CDR3 DNA reads TGTGCCTGGACGGGACAGGGTACCTACGAGCAGTACTTC.

This clone was observed a handful of times. The V and J genes are TRBV25-1 and TRBJ2-1, with D unresolved. This CDR3 spans 13 amino acids. The germline gives CDR1 MGHDK, CDR2 SYGVNS. Trimming stripped 3 bases from V and 1 base from J, with 4 bases between. CDR3 sequence (DNA): TGTGCCAGCAGTGATCGGTCCTACAATGAGCAGTTCTTC. Amino acids: CASSDRSYNEQFF.

The chain's CDR3 is CASSPGTSGRKNTGELFF. The CDR3 DNA follows: TGTGCCAGCAGCCCTGGGACTAGCGGGAGAAAGAACACCGGGGAGCTGTTTTTT. The rearrangement joins TRBV9 to TRBJ2-2, with 14 positions matching TRBD2. Germline V gene sequence: CDR1 SGDLS, CDR2 YYNGEE. J was trimmed by 1 base and V by 4 bases; bases with no gene match: 6. There are 18 residues in the CDR3.

This clone has only one observation. J is TRBJ2-7 and V is TRBV19, with TRBD2 matching over 10 bases. Per germline, CDR1 LNHDA and CDR2 SQIVND (reference sequence). The ends lost 3 bases at V and 3 bases at J; junction bases unmatched: 5. The CDR3 has 15 residues. The DNA of the CDR3 is TGTGCCAGTAGTATGGGACTAGCGAGGCTCTACGAGCAGTACTTC. Translation gives CASSMGLARLYEQYF.

With regard to this clone: This specimen includes other DNA sequences encoding the same CDR3. This chain uses TRBV27 with TRBJ2-7; D uncertain. CDR1 and CDR2 (germline): MNHEY, SMNVEV (reference sequence). This CDR3 is 15 amino acids long. The V end lost 6 bases, the J end lost 0 bases, and 15 bases lay between the germline ends. The CDR3 DNA sequence: TGTGCCAGCAGATCTTCAGTGGGCCTCTCCTACGAGCAGTACTTC. This sequence encodes CASRSSVGLSYEQYF.

The J gene is TRBJ2-5, the V gene TRBV9; tentatively, D is TRBD1 (5 bases). The CDR3 has 14 residues. Trimming took off 0 bases at V and 5 bases at J, with 11 bases between the two ends. Germline CDR1 and CDR2: SGDLS and YYNGEE. This CDR3 is CASSVAPRGETQYF. The CDR3 bases are TGTGCCAGCAGCGTAGCCCCTAGGGGCGAGACCCAGTACTTC.

The chain is built from TRBV6-5 and TRBJ1-2; D is unresolved. The CDR3 is 13 residues long. Trimming removed 5 bases from V and 9 bases from J, with 16 bases in between. Germline V gene sequence: CDR1 MNHEY, CDR2 SVGAGI. The CDR3 region is CASSESEAGSYTF. In DNA, the CDR3 is TGTGCCAGCAGTGAATCGGAGGCAGGTAGCTACACCTTC.

The rearrangement uses TRBV6-1 and TRBJ2-1; D perhaps matches TRBD1 (5 bases). V was cut by 6 bases and J by 1 base, with 13 bases left in between. The germline V gene encodes CDR1 MNHNS and CDR2 SASEGT. This CDR3 spans 15 amino acids. CDR3 nucleotide sequence: TGTGCCAGCAGCGACCCAGGGCTATCCTACAATGAGCAGTTCTTC. Protein: CASSDPGLSYNEQFF.

This rearrangement joins TRBV4-1 to TRBJ1-5; 7 positions agree with TRBD1. The CDR3 has 16 residues. Unmatched junction bases numbered 9, after V lost 4 bases and J lost 3 bases. Germline V CDR1 and CDR2: MGHRA, YSYEKL. This CDR3 reads CASSPHGTVANQPQHF. DNA of the CDR3: TGCGCCAGCAGCCCCCACGGGACAGTAGCCAATCAGCCCCAGCATTTT.

The V gene is TRBV7-6, the J gene TRBJ2-5; 10 bases are a match to TRBD1. This CDR3 spans 14 amino acids. Germline V CDR1 and CDR2: SGHVS, FNYEAQ. The V and J ends lost 7 bases and 3 bases, in that order; junction bases with no gene match: 5. CDR3 in amino acids: CASTLGTGEETQYF. CDR3 bases: TGTGCCAGCACCCTAGGGACAGGGGAAGAGACCCAGTACTTC.

To note about this clone: The identical CDR3 is also encoded by other nucleotide sequences in the sample. V gene TRBV5-1 combines with J gene TRBJ2-5; TRBD1 is a possible D gene (6 bases). Trimming took off 0 bases at V and 5 bases at J, with 11 bases between the two ends. Germline V gene lookup returns CDR1 SGHRS and CDR2 YFSETQ. The CDR3 covers 14 residues. CDR3 nucleotide sequence: TGCGCCAGCAGCTTGGTGGCAGGGGATGAGACCCAGTACTTC. Translation gives CASSLVAGDETQYF.

The chain combines TRBV15 with TRBJ2-3; 7 bases map to TRBD1. Trimming at V came to 3 bases and at J to 0 bases, leaving 3 bases not matched to a gene. This CDR3 comprises 15 residues. Per germline, CDR1 LNHNV and CDR2 YYDKDF (reference sequence). The CDR3 is CATSRDRTSTDTQYF. The CDR3 DNA reads as TGTGCCACCAGCAGGGACAGGACTAGCACAGATACGCAGTATTTT.

CDR3 sequence reads: CASSRIYRAGRYSSYNEQFF. Written as DNA, the CDR3 is TGCGCCAGCAGCAGAATTTACCGAGCGGGACGATATAGCTCCTACAATGAGCAGTTCTTC. This sequence joins TRBV4-3 and TRBJ2-1; TRBD2 agrees at 7 bases. V gave up 5 bases and J gave up 0 bases; unmatched junction bases: 19. This CDR3 region has 20 residues. The germline V gene encodes CDR1 LGHNA and CDR2 YSLEER.

The chain joins TRBV27 to TRBJ1-1; possible D gene TRBD1, 6 bases. Trimming left V 3 bases short and J 7 bases short, with 15 bases between. The CDR3 spans 14 residues. The germline V gene has CDR1 MNHEY and CDR2 SMNVEV (reference sequence). The CDR3, as DNA: TGTGCCAGCAGTTTGCTACAGGGAGCGGTTGAAGCTTTCTTT. It yields the protein CASSLLQGAVEAFF.

The rearrangement joins TRBV5-8 to TRBJ1-5; D not certain. The CDR3 extends over 12 amino acids. Germline V gives CDR1 SGHTS, CDR2 YDEGEE. Trimming stripped 4 bases from V and 9 bases from J, with 11 bases between. CDR3 protein: CASSPSRGPQHF. Here the CDR3 DNA reads TGTGCCAGCAGCCCCTCCAGAGGGCCCCAGCATTTT.

The chain joins TRBV2 to TRBJ2-1; D may be TRBD1 (6 bases). V lost 6 bases, J lost 8 bases, and 14 bases lay in between. The CDR3 sequence is 13 residues long. Germline V lookup: CDR1 SNHLY, CDR2 FYNNEI. Here the CDR3 DNA reads TGTGCCAGCAGAACAGGGTCTTTGGATGAGCAGTTCTTC. It yields the protein CASRTGSLDEQFF.

This sequence joins TRBV7-2 and TRBJ2-2; D uncertain. V was pared by 3 bases and J by 0 bases, with 5 bases between. The V gene's germline CDR1 is SGHTA and CDR2 FQGNSA. The CDR3 runs to 14 residues. The CDR3 DNA sequence: TGTGCCAGCAGCTTTGCTACGAACACCGGGGAGCTGTTTTTT. This gives the protein CASSFATNTGELFF.

This chain connects TRBV19 to TRBJ1-5, with 7 bases lining up with TRBD1. The ends lost 1 base at V and 4 bases at J; junction bases unmatched: 4. CDR1 is LNHDA, CDR2 SQIVND, per germline (reference sequence). The CDR3 has 15 residues. Written as DNA, the CDR3 is TGTGCCAGTAGTATAGCCTCACAGGGGAATCAGCCCCAGCATTTT. This gives the protein CASSIASQGNQPQHF.

The chain employs TRBV5-1 and TRBJ1-1; 7 bases line up with TRBD1. V shed 5 bases and J 7 bases; nucleotides not matched to a gene: 14. This CDR3 has 15 residues. The germline gives CDR1 SGHRS, CDR2 YFSETQ. In DNA form, the CDR3 reads TGCGCCAGCAGATATACGGTCTCACAGGGGAGTGAAGCTTTCTTT. Amino acids: CASRYTVSQGSEAFF.

Concerning this clone itself: Other DNA sequences from this sample encode an identical CDR3 as well. J is TRBJ1-1 and V is TRBV5-1; D call uncertain. The V gene's germline CDR1 is SGHRS and CDR2 YFSETQ. V lost 2 bases, J lost 4 bases, and 6 bases lay in between. This CDR3 region has 12 residues. CDR3 loop: CASSLGSTEAFF. In DNA, the CDR3 is TGCGCCAGCAGCTTAGGGAGCACTGAAGCTTTCTTT.

The chain recombines TRBV7-2 with TRBJ2-6; D gene unclear. This CDR3 region has 16 residues. V gave up 4 bases and J gave up 0 bases, with 10 bases separating them. From germline, CDR1 is SGHTA and CDR2 FQGNSA. The CDR3: CASSSLPSSGANVLTF. The CDR3 DNA follows: TGTGCCAGCAGCTCCCTCCCCAGCTCTGGGGCCAACGTCCTGACTTTC.

This clone was counted once. This chain joins TRBV18 and TRBJ2-7, with TRBD1 matching over 8 bases. The V gene's germline CDR1 is KGHSH and CDR2 LQKENI. The V and J ends lost 2 bases and 1 base, in that order; junction bases with no gene match: 1. There are 14 residues in the CDR3. Here the CDR3 DNA reads TGTGCCAGCTCACCAGACAGGGGATCCTACGAGCAGTACGTC. Amino acid sequence: CASSPDRGSYEQYV.

The J gene is TRBJ2-7, the V gene TRBV11-2; TRBD2 matches at 12 bases. This CDR3 has 14 residues. Germline V lookup: CDR1 SGHAT, CDR2 FQNNGV. V shed 5 bases and J 6 bases; nucleotides not matched to a gene: 5. The CDR3 reads CASSPPTSGGEQYF. In DNA, the CDR3 is TGTGCCAGCAGCCCTCCGACTAGCGGGGGCGAGCAGTACTTC. Drawing the rest from reference TRBV11-2 and TRBJ2-7, the complete variable domain is EAGVAQSPRYKIIEKRQSVAFWCNPISGHATLYWYQQILGQGPKLLIQFQNNGVVDDSQLPKDRFSAERLKGVDSTLKIQPAKLEDSAVYLCASSPPTSGGEQYFGPGTRLTVT.

The V gene is TRBV7-6, the J gene TRBJ2-3; 7 bases map to TRBD2. Germline assignment: CDR1 SGHVS and CDR2 FNYEAQ. The ends lost 4 bases at V and 0 bases at J; junction bases unmatched: 7. This CDR3 contains 16 residues. Here the CDR3 reads CASSSWEGRSTDTQYF. In nucleotides, the CDR3 is TGTGCCAGCAGCTCTTGGGAGGGCCGTAGCACAGATACGCAGTATTTT.

As to this clone: An end of the junction does not agree with germline; a read error may underlie this. The chain joins TRBV7-9 to TRBJ1-2; D ambiguous. Per the germline V gene, CDR1 is SEHNR and CDR2 is FQNEAQ (reference sequence). There are 13 residues in the CDR3. The CDR3 DNA reads TGTGCCGGCAGCCCCCGCAGCGAGTATGGCTACACCTTC. This translates into CAGSPRSEYGYTF. Filled out from reference TRBV7-9 and TRBJ1-2, the complete variable domain reads DTGVSQNPRHKITKRGQNVTFRCDPISEHNRLYWYRQTLGQGPEFLTYFQNEAQLEKSRLLSDRFSAERPKGSFSTLEIQRTEQGDSAMYLCAGSPRSEYGYTFGSGTRLTVV.

This rearrangement joins TRBV19 to TRBJ1-2, with 7 bases matching TRBD1. With V trimmed by 9 bases and J by 5 bases, 15 bases remained unmatched. Germline CDR1 is LNHDA and CDR2 is SQIVND (reference sequence). This CDR3 contains 15 residues. In DNA form, the CDR3 reads TGTGCCAGCCTTTCTGTAGACAGGGCGGCGTATGGCTACACCTTC. Translating it yields CASLSVDRAAYGYTF.

The rearrangement uses TRBV6-1 and TRBJ2-1; 11 bases map to TRBD2. The germline V gene encodes CDR1 MNHNS and CDR2 SASEGT. Trimming removed 6 bases from V and 7 bases from J; junction bases left unmatched: 5. The CDR3 has 14 residues. The CDR3 loop is CASSQIAGGNEQFF. The DNA for the CDR3 is TGTGCCAGCAGCCAGATAGCGGGAGGGAATGAGCAGTTCTTC.